The TCR beta chain described here comes from a study of shared clonotypes between healthy human individuals. Study-level findings and limits: Tissues were not sampled, only blood, and their repertoires likely differ.

In the case of this clone: Its antigen remains unknown.

Measured with immunoSEQ multiplex PCR; TCRdb has only the in-frame clones, and not every one. The data hold 2 million or so clones, with 85% to 95% observed a single time. The ends were cut back, 0 bases at V and 7 bases at J, with 7 bases in the middle. The CDR3 has 12 amino acids. Germline assignment: CDR1 SGHRS and CDR2 YFSETQ. The rearrangement uses TRBV5-1 and TRBJ1-1, with unresolved D. Material: naive CD4+ T cells sorted from blood. The subset here: CD45RA+ positively selected. The sequence derives from a man younger than 35 in good health. The CDR3 coding sequence is TGCGCCAGCAGCTTGGCGGGGAATGAAGCTTTCTTT. Translation: CASSLAGNEAFF.